The 15 T cell receptor beta chains given below trace back to one sample, sequenced in a study of blood T cells in healthy people across ages. A second PCR of about 7 to 12 cycles used a sample-barcoded 5' primer and a J-beta primer mix. TCRdb re-analysed the 5' RACE reads in MiXCR, keeping a single row per CDR3 protein. The sample gives some 1.5 million distinct CDR3 sequences, 35% to 45% of which show up once; about 4% is in the top ten. Source material: blood. These receptors all come from a woman in her late teens or twenties in good health.

The gene calls are TRBV27 and TRBJ1-2; TRBD1 matches at 7 bases. After removal of 0 bases from V and 1 base from J, the junction contained 14 bases not matched to a gene. CDR1 is MNHEY, CDR2 SMNVEV, per germline (reference sequence). The CDR3 runs to 19 residues. As DNA, the CDR3 is TGTGCCAGCAGTTTATCTAGTCTTAGTGGACAGGTTAATAACTATGGCTACACCTTC. It codes for CASSLSSLSGQVNNYGYTF.

The DNA for the CDR3 is TGTGCCTGGAGATACCCAGGGTCACCCCTCCACTTT. It encodes CAWRYPGSPLHF. The V call is TRBV30, the J call TRBJ1-6, with a tentative D call TRBD1 (5 bases). There are 12 residues in the CDR3. V lost 3 bases and J lost 10, with 10 bases in between. CDR1 and CDR2 from the germline V gene are GTSNPN and SVGIG (reference sequence).

The J gene is TRBJ2-7, the V gene TRBV4-3, with a weak D call TRBD2 (5 bases). V was shortened by 5 bases and J by 7 bases, with 18 bases between the two germline ends. The germline CDR1 and CDR2 sequences are LGHNA and YSLEER. This CDR3 contains 14 residues. The CDR3: CASSFRSGINEQYF. In nucleotides, the CDR3 is TGCGCCAGCAGCTTCCGTTCGGGGATCAATGAGCAGTACTTC.

This sequence joins TRBV3-1 and TRBJ2-3; TRBD1 matches at 7 bases. V shed 7 bases and J 2 bases; nucleotides not matched to a gene: 9. The CDR3 contains 15 residues. The germline gives CDR1 LGHDT, CDR2 YNNKEL (reference sequence). CDR3 nucleotides: TGTGCCAGCACCGGACGGGACAGAACCACAGATACGCAGTATTTT. This gives the protein CASTGRDRTTDTQYF.

V is TRBV27 and J is TRBJ2-7; tentatively, D is TRBD1 (6 bases). This CDR3 comprises 15 residues. With 5 bases removed from V and 7 bases from J, the gap between germline ends came to 21 bases. Germline lookup yields CDR1 MNHEY and CDR2 SMNVEV (reference sequence). CDR3 loop: CASSPQTGDPLEQYF. DNA of the CDR3: TGTGCCAGCAGTCCTCAGACAGGAGACCCTTTAGAGCAGTACTTC.

The chain's CDR3 is CASSPAQSDREKLFF. The CDR3 DNA is TGCGCCAGCAGCCCCGCACAGTCAGATAGAGAAAAACTGTTTTTT. The V gene is TRBV4-3, the J gene TRBJ1-4; D call uncertain. Per the germline V gene, CDR1 is LGHNA and CDR2 is YSLEER. Trimming took off 4 bases at V and 8 bases at J, with 17 bases between the two ends. The CDR3 is made up of 15 amino acids.

The chain carries TRBV29-1 and TRBJ1-2; D call uncertain. Trimming stripped 3 bases from V and 5 bases from J, with 13 bases between. Germline loops: CDR1 SQVTM, CDR2 ANQGSEA. This CDR3 has 13 residues. CDR3 residues: CSVDNGPRYGYTF. The CDR3 nucleotides read TGCAGCGTTGACAACGGTCCAAGGTATGGCTACACCTTC.

This clonotype was observed a handful of times. This rearrangement joins TRBV20-1 to TRBJ2-3; 8 positions match TRBD2. The CDR3 has 15 residues. Germline V gene lookup returns CDR1 DFQATT and CDR2 SNEGSKA (reference sequence). CDR3 loop: CSLTRTSGSTDTQYF. The CDR3 DNA reads TGCAGCCTTACCCGAACTAGCGGTAGCACAGATACGCAGTATTTT.

This clonotype appeared a few times. The chain is built from TRBV20-1 and TRBJ1-4, with D unresolved. The CDR3 has 11 residues. Germline assignment: CDR1 DFQATT and CDR2 SNEGSKA (reference sequence). CDR3 amino acids: CSARGGEKLFF. As DNA, the CDR3 is TGCAGCGCCCGGGGTGGGGAAAAACTGTTTTTT.

In its sample, this clonotype was seen a few times. The J gene is TRBJ2-3, the V gene TRBV4-3; 7 nucleotides align to TRBD2. The CDR3 extends over 18 amino acids. The V and J ends lost 0 bases and 5 bases, in that order; junction bases with no gene match: 14. Germline V gene lookup returns CDR1 LGHNA and CDR2 YSLEER. The CDR3 region is CASSQDTGFGLVVDTQYF. The CDR3 DNA sequence: TGCGCCAGCAGCCAAGATACGGGTTTTGGACTAGTTGTAGATACGCAGTATTTT.

The rearrangement links TRBV25-1 to TRBJ2-3, with a tentative D call TRBD2 (7 bases). Trimming stripped 3 bases from V and 5 bases from J, with 24 bases between. CDR3 length: 18 amino acids. The germline V gene has CDR1 MGHDK and CDR2 SYGVNS. The CDR3 protein is CASSEIPGSGGAVDTQYF. The CDR3 DNA reads TGTGCCAGCAGTGAGATCCCGGGGTCTGGGGGGGCAGTAGATACGCAGTATTTT. Combining the CDR3 with reference TRBV25-1 and TRBJ2-3 gives the whole variable domain EADIYQTPRYLVIGTGKKITLECSQTMGHDKMYWYQQDPGMELHLIHYSYGVNSTEKGDLSSESTVSRIRTEHFPLTLESARPSHTSQYLCASSEIPGSGGAVDTQYFGPGTRLTVL.

This rearrangement joins TRBV29-1 to TRBJ2-7; 8 bases line up with TRBD2. The CDR3 runs 16 residues. Per the germline V gene, CDR1 is SQVTM and CDR2 is ANQGSEA. The junction had 11 bases not matched to a gene; V was cut back by 4 bases and J by 0 bases. The CDR3 region is CSVGGFSGETSYEQYF. The DNA of the CDR3 is TGCAGCGTTGGGGGGTTTAGCGGGGAAACCTCCTACGAGCAGTACTTC.

This clonotype was found a few times. The chain couples TRBV7-6 to TRBJ2-3, with D hard to call. Germline values: CDR1 SGHVS, CDR2 FNYEAQ. The CDR3 totals 16 residues. V was cut by 1 base and J by 1 base, with 12 bases left in between. CDR3 nucleotides: TGTGCCAGCAGCTTAGGAGTCGGCTTTGGCACAGATACGCAGTATTTT. This translates into CASSLGVGFGTDTQYF.

V is TRBV29-1 and J is TRBJ1-2; D gene ambiguous. This CDR3 region has 11 residues. The germline CDR1 and CDR2 sequences are SQVTM and ANQGSEA. The V gene lost 6 bases and the J gene lost 4 bases, with 9 bases spanning the gap. The CDR3 reads CSVTTLYGYTF. For the CDR3, the DNA is TGCAGCGTCACTACGCTCTATGGCTACACCTTC. Variable domain in full (rest from reference TRBV29-1 and TRBJ1-2): SAVISQKPSRDICQRGTSLTIQCQVDSQVTMMFWYRQQPGQSLTLIATANQGSEATYESGFVIDKFPISRPNLTFSTLTVSNMSPEDSSIYLCSVTTLYGYTFGSGTRLTVV.

A word on this clonotype: Germline and junction disagree at one end, which may indicate a read error. The V and J genes are TRBV2 and TRBJ1-2; D remains unclear. Germline loops: CDR1 SNHLY, CDR2 FYNNEI. This CDR3 has 16 residues. This CDR3 is CASSEALPRARSGCTF. CDR3 bases: TGTGCCAGCAGTGAAGCGCTTCCTAGGGCCAGATCTGGCTGCACCTTC.